A selection of T cell receptor beta chains follows, all from one sample in a study of beta chain features in type 1 diabetes. Clones were sequenced by immunoSEQ multiplex PCR, and TCRdb holds only the in-frame ones, with some missing. The data hold hundreds of thousands of clones, with roughly an eighth observed a single time. What was sequenced was naive CD4+ T cells from blood. The receptors here all came from a man aged 18 to 29 with type 1 diabetes. Each CDR3 is given with its conserved first and last residue. A D gene is named only where the DNA matches it firmly. Expanded clones get a size class; other rows say once, few or many, or leave the size out.

CDR3: CASRFPGPGGGTQYF
DNA: TGTGCCAGCAGATTCCCGGGACCCGGAGGAGGGACCCAGTACTTC
size: few
V: TRBV11-2
J: TRBJ2-5
D: -

CDR3: CASSALETQYF
DNA: TGTGCCAGCAGCGCGTTGGAGACCCAGTACTTC
size: few
V: TRBV2
J: TRBJ2-5
D: -

CDR3: CSVSTPKHTEAFF
DNA: TGCAGCGTTAGTACACCCAAACACACTGAAGCTTTCTTT
size: few
V: TRBV29-1
J: TRBJ1-1
D: -

CDR3: CASSLDSNTGELFF
DNA: TGCGCCAGCAGCTTGGATTCGAACACCGGGGAGCTGTTTTTT
size: -
V: TRBV5-1
J: TRBJ2-2
D: -

CDR3: CASSQGLVAKNIQYF
DNA: TGCGCCAGCAGCCAAGGACTTGTAGCCAAAAACATTCAGTACTTC
size: -
V: TRBV4-1
J: TRBJ2-4
D: -

CDR3: CASSYEGNSNQPQHF
DNA: TGCGCCAGCAGCTACGAAGGGAACAGCAATCAGCCCCAGCATTTT
size: -
V: TRBV5-1
J: TRBJ1-5
D: -

CDR3: CASTGGADTQYF
DNA: TGTGCCAGCACCGGGGGAGCAGATACGCAGTATTTT
size: few
V: TRBV28
J: TRBJ2-3
D: -

CDR3: CSASGGSTDTQYF
DNA: TGCAGCGCAAGCGGGGGCTCCACAGATACGCAGTATTTT
size: few
V: TRBV29-1
J: TRBJ2-3
D: TRBD2

CDR3: CASSTNRGAYEQYF
DNA: TGTGCCAGTAGTACGAACAGGGGGGCCTACGAGCAGTACTTC
size: -
V: TRBV19
J: TRBJ2-7
D: TRBD1

CDR3: CAWSERGEGEQFF
DNA: TGTGCCTGGAGTGAGCGGGGGGAGGGCGAGCAGTTCTTC
size: -
V: TRBV30
J: TRBJ2-1
D: TRBD2

CDR3: CASSPQGSEAFF
DNA: TGTGCCAGCAGTCCACAGGGATCGGAAGCTTTCTTT
size: -
V: TRBV6-6
J: TRBJ1-1
D: -

CDR3: CATTSNRGPPEAFF
DNA: TGTGCCACCACTTCAAACAGGGGTCCTCCTGAAGCTTTCTTT
size: -
V: TRBV10-3
J: TRBJ1-1
D: TRBD1

CDR3: CASVQGGEYGYTF
DNA: TGTGCCTCCGTGCAGGGCGGGGAATATGGCTACACCTTC
size: few
V: TRBV5-6
J: TRBJ1-2
D: -

CDR3: CASSLDGGTDTQYF
DNA: TGTGCCAGCAGCTTAGACGGGGGCACAGATACGCAGTATTTT
size: few
V: TRBV11-2
J: TRBJ2-3
D: -

CDR3: CASSDGTPLRQAFF
DNA: TGTGCCAGCAGTGATGGGACACCGTTGCGTCAAGCTTTCTTT
size: -
V: TRBV6-1
J: TRBJ1-1
D: -

CDR3: CASSPQGTANYGYTF
DNA: TGCGCCAGCAGCCCCCAAGGAACAGCTAACTATGGCTACACCTTC
size: few
V: TRBV4-1
J: TRBJ1-2
D: -

CDR3: CASSSLGQGQTDTQYF
DNA: TGTGCCAGCAGCTCCCTGGGGCAGGGTCAGACAGATACGCAGTATTTT
size: few
V: TRBV7-9
J: TRBJ2-3
D: -

CDR3: CASSYGLAGAETQYF
DNA: TGTGCCAGTAGTTATGGTCTAGCGGGGGCCGAGACCCAGTACTTC
size: -
V: TRBV19
J: TRBJ2-5
D: TRBD2

CDR3: CASSDSWESYEQYF
DNA: TGTGCCAGCAGTGACTCCTGGGAGTCCTACGAGCAGTACTTC
size: few
V: TRBV27
J: TRBJ2-7
D: -

CDR3: CASSSPLLAGAYTDTQYF
DNA: TGTGCCAGCAGTTCCCCCCTTCTCGCGGGGGCCTACACAGATACGCAGTATTTT
size: -
V: TRBV27
J: TRBJ2-3
D: -

CDR3: CAWSSGLGQPQHF
DNA: TGTGCCTGGAGTTCTGGCCTTGGGCAGCCCCAGCATTTT
size: few
V: TRBV30
J: TRBJ1-5
D: -

CDR3: CASSPGTSGGASTDTQYF
DNA: TGTGCCAGCAGCCCCGGGACTAGCGGGGGGGCTAGCACAGATACGCAGTATTTT
size: -
V: TRBV5-4
J: TRBJ2-3
D: TRBD2

CDR3: CASSPLEVTRNYGYTF
DNA: TGTGCCAGCAGCCCCCTCGAGGTGACTCGGAACTATGGCTACACCTTC
size: few
V: TRBV5-4
J: TRBJ1-2
D: -